This T cell receptor (beta chain) stems from a study of control samples from healthy donors and cancer patients. V was shortened by 6 bases and J by 0 bases, with 14 bases between the two germline ends. The CDR3 is 15 residues long. Germline-derived CDR1 and CDR2 are PRHDT and FYEKMQ (reference sequence). Sequenced by immunoSEQ multiplex PCR; TCRdb stores in-frame clones only, minus some. The table includes 60,000 to 95,000 clones, 84% detected once. The source of this sequence is a man aged 50-59 years in good health. Input material: blood. V and J are TRBV13 and TRBJ1-1; D perhaps matches TRBD1 (5 bases). The CDR3 region is CASRPGAYLNTEAFF. The CDR3 DNA is TGTGCCAGCAGACCCGGGGCCTACCTGAACACTGAAGCTTTCTTT.